The sequence of this TCR beta chain was determined in a study of blood T cells in healthy people across ages. Primers used in a second PCR of roughly 7 to 12 cycles were a sample-barcoded 5' primer and a J-beta primer mix. Each of the samples gave a minimum of 2.5 million paired-end reads that contained CDR3. One entry per CDR3 protein, called by TCRdb with MiXCR from the 5' RACE reads. The sample lists about 760,000 distinct CDR3 sequences; 25% were seen once. From germline, CDR1 is DFQATT and CDR2 SNEGSKA (reference sequence). This CDR3 has 14 amino acids. V was pared by 3 bases and J by 5 bases, with 6 bases of the junction left unmatched. Separately, the same data were catalogued under a study of T cells of mothers and their children.

The specimen was blood. The chain uses TRBV20-1 and TRBJ2-3; 9 bases line up with TRBD2. The receptor comes from a boy under 18 in good health. The CDR3 loop is CSARSLAGVDTQYF. The CDR3 nucleotides read TGCAGTGCTAGGTCCTTAGCGGGGGTAGATACGCAGTATTTT.